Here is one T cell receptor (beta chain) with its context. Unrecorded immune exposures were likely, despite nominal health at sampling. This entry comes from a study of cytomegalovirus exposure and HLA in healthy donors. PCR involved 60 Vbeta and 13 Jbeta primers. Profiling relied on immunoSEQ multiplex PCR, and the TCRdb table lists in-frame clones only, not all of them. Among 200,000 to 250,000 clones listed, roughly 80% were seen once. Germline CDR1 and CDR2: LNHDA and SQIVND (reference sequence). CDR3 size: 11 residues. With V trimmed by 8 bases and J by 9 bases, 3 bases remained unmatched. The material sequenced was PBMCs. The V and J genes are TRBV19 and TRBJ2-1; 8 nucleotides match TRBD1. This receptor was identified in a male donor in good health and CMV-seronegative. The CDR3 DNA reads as TGTGCCAGTGGACAGGGCATTGAGCAGTTCTTC. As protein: CASGQGIEQFF.